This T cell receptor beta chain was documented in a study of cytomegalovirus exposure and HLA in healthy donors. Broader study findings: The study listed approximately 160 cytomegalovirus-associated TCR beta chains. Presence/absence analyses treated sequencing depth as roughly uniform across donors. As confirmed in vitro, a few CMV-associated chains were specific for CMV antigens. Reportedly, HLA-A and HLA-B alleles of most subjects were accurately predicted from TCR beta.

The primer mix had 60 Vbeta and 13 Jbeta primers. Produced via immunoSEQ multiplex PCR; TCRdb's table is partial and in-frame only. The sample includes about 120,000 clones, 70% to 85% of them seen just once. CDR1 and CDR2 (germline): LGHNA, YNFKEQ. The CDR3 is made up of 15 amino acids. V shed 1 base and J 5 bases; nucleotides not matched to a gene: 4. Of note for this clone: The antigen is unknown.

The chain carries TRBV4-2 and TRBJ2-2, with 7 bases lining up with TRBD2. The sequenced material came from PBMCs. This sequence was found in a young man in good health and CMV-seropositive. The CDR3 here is CASSQVAGVTGELFF. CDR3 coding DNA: TGTGCCAGCAGCCAAGTTGCGGGAGTGACCGGGGAGCTGTTTTTT.